The text below deals with one TCR beta chain. Its antigen is currently unknown. The source of the sample is a study of multiple sclerosis patients with progressive multifocal leukoencephalopathy. V dropped 6 bases and J dropped 3; count of bases not matched to a gene: 7. The CDR3 runs to 16 residues. CDR1 MDHEN and CDR2 SYDVKM come from the germline V gene. Every PCR reaction included synthetic inline CDR3 controls for all V-J pairings. Sequenced by immunoSEQ multiplex PCR; TCRdb stores in-frame clones only, minus some. The table has fewer than 35,000 clones, around nine tenths seen once. Study-level findings and limits: No common TRBV or TRBJ usage or pairing appeared at PML. Lower normalized Shannon entropy suggested reduced TRB diversity in most PML patients.

Sample time point: before natalizumab initiation. Prior interferon beta treatment was universal, and the PML patients were all female. The origin of this receptor is a human donor with multiple sclerosis. This sequence joins TRBV28 and TRBJ2-4; 11 bases are shared with TRBD1. Sequencing was done on a sample of PBMCs. Written as DNA, the CDR3 is TGTGCCAGCAGACGGACAGGGGGCATCGACAAAAACATTCAGTACTTC. Translation: CASRRTGGIDKNIQYF.